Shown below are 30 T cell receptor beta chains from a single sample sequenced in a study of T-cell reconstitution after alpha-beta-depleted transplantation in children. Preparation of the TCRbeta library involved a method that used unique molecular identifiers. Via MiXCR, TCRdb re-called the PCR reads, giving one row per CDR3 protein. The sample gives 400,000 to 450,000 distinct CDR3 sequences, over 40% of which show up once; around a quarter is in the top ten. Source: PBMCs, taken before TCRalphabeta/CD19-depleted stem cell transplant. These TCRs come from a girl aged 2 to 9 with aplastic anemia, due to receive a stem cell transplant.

The CDR3 reads CASSFWAGLTEAFF. CDR3 DNA sequence: TGTGCCAGCAGTTTTTGGGCAGGGCTCACTGAAGCTTTCTTT. This chain uses TRBV12-3 or TRBV12-4 with TRBJ1-1, with D possibly TRBD1 on 5 matching bases. Trimming stripped 3 bases from V and 4 bases from J, with 12 bases between. The CDR3 is 14 residues long.

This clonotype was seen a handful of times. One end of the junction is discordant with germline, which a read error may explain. The CDR3 DNA follows: TGTGCCAGTAGCTGGGGGGTTGTAGCGGTTAAAGAGACCCAGTACTTC. This translates into CASSWGVVAVKETQYF. The V and J genes are TRBV5-3 and TRBJ2-5; D might be TRBD2 (6 bases). TRBV5-3 falls under the ORF class, with uncertain function. The length of the CDR3 is 16 residues.

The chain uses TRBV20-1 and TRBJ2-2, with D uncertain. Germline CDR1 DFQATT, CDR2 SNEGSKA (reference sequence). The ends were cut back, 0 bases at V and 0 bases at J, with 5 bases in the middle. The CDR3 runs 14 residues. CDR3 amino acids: CSARDTSNTGELFF. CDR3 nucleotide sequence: TGCAGTGCTAGAGACACCTCGAACACCGGGGAGCTGTTTTTT.

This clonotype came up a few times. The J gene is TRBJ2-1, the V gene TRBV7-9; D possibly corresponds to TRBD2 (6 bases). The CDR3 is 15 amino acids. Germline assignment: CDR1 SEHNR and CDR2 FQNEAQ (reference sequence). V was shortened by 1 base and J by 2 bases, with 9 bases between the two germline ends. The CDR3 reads CASSLEGTPYNEQFF. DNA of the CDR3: TGTGCCAGCAGCTTAGAAGGGACTCCCTACAATGAGCAGTTCTTC.

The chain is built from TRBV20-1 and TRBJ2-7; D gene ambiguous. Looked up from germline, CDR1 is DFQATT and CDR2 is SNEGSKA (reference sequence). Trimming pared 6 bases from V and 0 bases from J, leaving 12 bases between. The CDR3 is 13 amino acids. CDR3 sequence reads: CSARFYRSYEQYF. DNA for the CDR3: TGCAGTGCCCGATTCTATCGCTCCTACGAGCAGTACTTC.

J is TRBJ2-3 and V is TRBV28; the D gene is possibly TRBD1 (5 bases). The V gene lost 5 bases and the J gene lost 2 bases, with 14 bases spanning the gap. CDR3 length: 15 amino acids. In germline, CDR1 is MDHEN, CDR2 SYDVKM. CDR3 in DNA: TGTGCCAGCAGTCTCCGACAGCCAGACACAGATACGCAGTATTTT. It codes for CASSLRQPDTDTQYF. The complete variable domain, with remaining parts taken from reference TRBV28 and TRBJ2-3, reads DVKVTQSSRYLVKRTGEKVFLECVQDMDHENMFWYRQDPGLGLRLIYFSYDVKMKEKGDIPEGYSVSREKKERFSLILESASTNQTSMYLCASSLRQPDTDTQYFGPGTRLTVL.

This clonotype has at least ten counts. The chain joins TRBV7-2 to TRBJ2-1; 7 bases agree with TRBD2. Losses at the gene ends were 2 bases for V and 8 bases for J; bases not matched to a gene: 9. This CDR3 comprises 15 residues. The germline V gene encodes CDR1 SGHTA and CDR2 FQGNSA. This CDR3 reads CASSLTGLVGDEQFF. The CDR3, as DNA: TGTGCCAGCAGCTTAACTGGACTAGTCGGTGATGAGCAGTTCTTC.

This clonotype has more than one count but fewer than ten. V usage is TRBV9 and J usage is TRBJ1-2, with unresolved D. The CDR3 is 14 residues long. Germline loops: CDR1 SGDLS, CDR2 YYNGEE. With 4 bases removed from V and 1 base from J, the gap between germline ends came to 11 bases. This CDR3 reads CASSSPGINYGYTF. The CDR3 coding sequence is TGTGCCAGCAGCTCCCCGGGGATTAACTATGGCTACACCTTC.

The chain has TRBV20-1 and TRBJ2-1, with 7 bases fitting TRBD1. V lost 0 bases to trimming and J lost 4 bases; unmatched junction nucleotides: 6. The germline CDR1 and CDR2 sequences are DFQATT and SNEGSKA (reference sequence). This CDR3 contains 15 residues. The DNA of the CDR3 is TGCAGTGCTAGAGACGGGACAGCACCGTACAATGAGCAGTTCTTC. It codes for CSARDGTAPYNEQFF.

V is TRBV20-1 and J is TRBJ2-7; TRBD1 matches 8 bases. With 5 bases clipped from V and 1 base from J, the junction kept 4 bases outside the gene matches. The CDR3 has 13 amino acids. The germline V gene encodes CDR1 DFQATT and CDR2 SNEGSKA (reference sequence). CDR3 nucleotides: TGCAGTGCTTCCGGGACAGGTTCCTACGAGCAGTACTTC. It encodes CSASGTGSYEQYF.

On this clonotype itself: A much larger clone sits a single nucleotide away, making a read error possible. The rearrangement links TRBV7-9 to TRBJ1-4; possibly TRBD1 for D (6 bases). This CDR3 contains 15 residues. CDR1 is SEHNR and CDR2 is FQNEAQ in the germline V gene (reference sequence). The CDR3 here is CASSFPGATNEKLLF. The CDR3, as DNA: TGTGCCAGCAGCTTTCCGGGGGCAACTAATGAAAAACTGCTTTTT.

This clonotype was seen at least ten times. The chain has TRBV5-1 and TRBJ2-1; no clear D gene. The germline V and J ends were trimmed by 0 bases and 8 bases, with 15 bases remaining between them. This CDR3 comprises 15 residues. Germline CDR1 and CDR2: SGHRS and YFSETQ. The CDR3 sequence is CASSLEGLDFHEQFF. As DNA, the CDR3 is TGCGCCAGCAGCTTGGAAGGTCTGGATTTCCATGAGCAGTTCTTC.

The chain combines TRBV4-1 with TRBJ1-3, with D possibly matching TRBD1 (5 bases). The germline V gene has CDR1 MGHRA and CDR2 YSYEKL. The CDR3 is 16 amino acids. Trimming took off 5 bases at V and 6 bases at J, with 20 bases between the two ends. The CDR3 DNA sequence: TGCGCCAGCAGCGCAAGATCGGGGGGGTTGGAAAACACCATATATTTT. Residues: CASSARSGGLENTIYF.

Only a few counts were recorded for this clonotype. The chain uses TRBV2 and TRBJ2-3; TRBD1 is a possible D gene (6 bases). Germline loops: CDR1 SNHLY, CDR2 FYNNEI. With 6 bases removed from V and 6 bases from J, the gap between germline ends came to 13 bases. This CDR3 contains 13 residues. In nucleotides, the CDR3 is TGTGCCAGCAGAATTACAGGGTCCGATACGCAGTATTTT. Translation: CASRITGSDTQYF. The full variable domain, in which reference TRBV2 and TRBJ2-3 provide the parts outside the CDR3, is EPEVTQTPSHQVTQMGQEVILRCVPISNHLYFYWYRQILGQKVEFLVSFYNNEISEKSEIFDDQFSVERPDGSNFTLKIRSTKLEDSAMYFCASRITGSDTQYFGPGTRLTVL.

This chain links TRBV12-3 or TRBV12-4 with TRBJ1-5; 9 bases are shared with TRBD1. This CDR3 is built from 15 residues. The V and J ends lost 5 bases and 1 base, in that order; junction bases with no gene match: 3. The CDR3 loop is CASSAQGASNQPQHF. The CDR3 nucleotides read TGTGCCAGCAGTGCACAGGGGGCGAGCAATCAGCCCCAGCATTTT.

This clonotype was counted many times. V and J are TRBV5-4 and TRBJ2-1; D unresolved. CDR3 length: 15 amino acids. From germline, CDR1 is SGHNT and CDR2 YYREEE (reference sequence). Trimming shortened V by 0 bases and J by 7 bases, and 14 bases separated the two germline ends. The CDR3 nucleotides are TGTGCCAGCAGCTTGGCTACTTCTGTGGTGAATGAGCAGTTCTTC. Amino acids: CASSLATSVVNEQFF.

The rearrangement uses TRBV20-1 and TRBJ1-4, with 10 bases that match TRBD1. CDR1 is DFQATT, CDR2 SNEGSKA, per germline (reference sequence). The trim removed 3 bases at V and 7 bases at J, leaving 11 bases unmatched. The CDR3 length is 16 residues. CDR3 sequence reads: CSASRGTGAIGEKLFF. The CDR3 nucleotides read TGCAGTGCTAGTCGAGGGACAGGGGCTATCGGTGAAAAACTGTTTTTT.

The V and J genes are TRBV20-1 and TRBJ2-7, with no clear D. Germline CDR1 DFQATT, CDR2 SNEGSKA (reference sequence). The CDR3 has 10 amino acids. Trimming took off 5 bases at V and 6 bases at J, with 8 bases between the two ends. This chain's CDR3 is CSARQAEQYF. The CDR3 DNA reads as TGCAGTGCTCGGCAGGCCGAGCAGTACTTC.

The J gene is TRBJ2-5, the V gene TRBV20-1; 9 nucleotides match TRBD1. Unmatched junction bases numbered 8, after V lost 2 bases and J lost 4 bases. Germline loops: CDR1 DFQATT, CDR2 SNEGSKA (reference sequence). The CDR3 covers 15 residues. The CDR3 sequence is CSARPTTGGAETQYF. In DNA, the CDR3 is TGCAGTGCTAGACCAACGACAGGGGGGGCAGAGACCCAGTACTTC.

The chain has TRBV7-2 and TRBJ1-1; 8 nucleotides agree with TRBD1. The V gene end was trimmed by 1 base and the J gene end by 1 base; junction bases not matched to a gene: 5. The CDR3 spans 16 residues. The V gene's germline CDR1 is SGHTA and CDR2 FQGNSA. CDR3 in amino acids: CASSLGPGQENTEAFF. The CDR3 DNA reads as TGTGCCAGCAGCTTAGGGCCGGGACAGGAGAACACTGAAGCTTTCTTT. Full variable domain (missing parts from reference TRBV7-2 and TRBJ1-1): GAGVSQSPSNKVTEKGKDVELRCDPISGHTALYWYRQSLGQGLEFLIYFQGNSAPDKSGLPSDRFSAERTGGSVSTLTIQRTQQEDSAVYLCASSLGPGQENTEAFFGQGTRLTVV.

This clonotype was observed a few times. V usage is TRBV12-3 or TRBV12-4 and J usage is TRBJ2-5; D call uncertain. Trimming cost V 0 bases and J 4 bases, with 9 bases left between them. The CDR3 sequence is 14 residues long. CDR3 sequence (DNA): TGTGCCAGCAGTTTAGCGGCTACCCGAGAGACCCAGTACTTC. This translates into CASSLAATRETQYF.

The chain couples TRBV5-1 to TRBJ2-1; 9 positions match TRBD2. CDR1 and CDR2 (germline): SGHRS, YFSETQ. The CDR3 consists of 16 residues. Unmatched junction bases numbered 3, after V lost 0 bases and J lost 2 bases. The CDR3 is CASSLVSGGTYNEQFF. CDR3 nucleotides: TGCGCCAGCAGCTTGGTTAGCGGGGGTACCTACAATGAGCAGTTCTTC.

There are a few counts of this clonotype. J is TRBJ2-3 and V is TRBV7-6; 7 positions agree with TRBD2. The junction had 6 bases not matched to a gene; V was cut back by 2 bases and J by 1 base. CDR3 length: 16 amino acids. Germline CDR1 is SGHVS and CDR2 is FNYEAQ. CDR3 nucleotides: TGTGCCAGCAGCTTATTCGGCGGGGGACGCACAGATACGCAGTATTTT. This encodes CASSLFGGGRTDTQYF.

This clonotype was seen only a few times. The CDR3 DNA follows: TGTGCCAGCAGTGGACAGGGGGCGAATGGCTACACCTTC. Translated, it gives CASSGQGANGYTF. The V call is TRBV25-1, the J call TRBJ1-2; 10 bases map to TRBD1. CDR1 and CDR2 from the germline V gene are MGHDK and SYGVNS. Unmatched junction bases numbered 2, after V lost 4 bases and J lost 6 bases. This CDR3 region has 13 residues.

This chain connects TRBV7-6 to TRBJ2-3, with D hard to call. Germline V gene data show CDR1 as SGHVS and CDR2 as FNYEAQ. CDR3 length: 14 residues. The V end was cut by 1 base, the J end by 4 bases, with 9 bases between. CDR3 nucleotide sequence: TGTGCCAGCAGCTTAGGTCCCCCCCCAGATACGCAGTATTTT. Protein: CASSLGPPPDTQYF.

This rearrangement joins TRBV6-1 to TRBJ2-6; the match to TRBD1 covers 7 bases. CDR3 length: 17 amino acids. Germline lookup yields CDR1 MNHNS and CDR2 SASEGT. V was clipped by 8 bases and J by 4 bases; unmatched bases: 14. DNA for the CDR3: TGTGCCAGCGGCAGGACAGGCTCCTCTACGGGGGCCAACGTCCTGACTTTC. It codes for CASGRTGSSTGANVLTF.

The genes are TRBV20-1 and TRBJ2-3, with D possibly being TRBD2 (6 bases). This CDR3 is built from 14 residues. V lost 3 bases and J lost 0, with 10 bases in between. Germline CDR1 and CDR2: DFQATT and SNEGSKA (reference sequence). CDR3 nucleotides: TGCAGTGCTAGTGCCGGGACTAGCACAGATACGCAGTATTTT. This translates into CSASAGTSTDTQYF.

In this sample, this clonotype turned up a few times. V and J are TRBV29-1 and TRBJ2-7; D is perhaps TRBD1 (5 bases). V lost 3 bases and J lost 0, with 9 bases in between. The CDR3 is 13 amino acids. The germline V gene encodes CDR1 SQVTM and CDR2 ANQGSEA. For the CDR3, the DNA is TGCAGCGTTGAGGAGACAGCCTCCTACGAGCAGTACTTC. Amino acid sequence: CSVEETASYEQYF.

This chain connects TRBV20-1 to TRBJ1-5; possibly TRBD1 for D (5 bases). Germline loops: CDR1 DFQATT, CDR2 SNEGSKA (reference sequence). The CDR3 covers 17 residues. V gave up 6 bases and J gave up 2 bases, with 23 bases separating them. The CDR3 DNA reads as TGCAGTGCACCGGGACTTGCGATTTCCTCTGGCAATCAGCCCCAGCATTTT. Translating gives CSAPGLAISSGNQPQHF.

CDR3 region: CASSSLARRTDTQYF. The CDR3 DNA reads as TGTGCCAGCAGCTCCCTGGCCCGGCGCACAGATACGCAGTATTTT. The J gene is TRBJ2-3, the V gene TRBV14; unclear D gene. Trimming took 5 bases from V and 1 from J, leaving 13 bases between them. Germline CDR1 SGHDN, CDR2 FVKESK. The CDR3 sequence is 15 residues long. The whole variable domain, remainder taken from reference TRBV14 and TRBJ2-3, is EAGVTQFPSHSVIEKGQTVTLRCDPISGHDNLYWYRRVMGKEIKFLLHFVKESKQDESGMPNNRFLAERTGGTYSTLKVQPAELEDSGVYFCASSSLARRTDTQYFGPGTRLTVL.